This T cell receptor (beta chain) was identified during a study of blood T cell repertoires in COVID-19. This clone has ten or more counts. Original methodology: Amplified reference gene primers provided the basis for estimating nucleated cell counts. Profiled with immunoSEQ multiplex PCR; TCRdb holds only in-frame clones, not every one. The D gene and trimming were derived from the DNA, and the V and J assignments and clone size from that table. The table lists 73,000 or so clones, 65% to 90% of them singletons. The sequenced sample consisted of peripheral blood. This TCR derives from a woman in her sixties or seventies with acute or convalescent COVID-19.

CDR3 in amino acids: CASQTVYEQYF. In DNA, the CDR3 is TGTGCCAGCCAAACAGTATACGAGCAGTACTTC. This chain joins TRBV6-5 and TRBJ2-7; D gene uncertain. The CDR3 is made up of 11 amino acids. With 8 bases removed from V and 4 bases from J, the gap between germline ends came to 9 bases. CDR1 MNHEY and CDR2 SVGAGI come from the germline V gene.